These 13 T cell receptor beta chains came from one sample sequenced in a study of T cells after yellow fever vaccination. TCRdb re-derived calls from the 5' RACE reads in MiXCR, one entry per CDR3 protein. The table lists nearly 350,000 distinct CDR3 sequences, roughly 8.6% of them singletons. Material: PBMCs, obtained around 45 days after the first yellow fever vaccination. All receptors come from a man between 18 and 35 years old who received the YFV17D yellow fever vaccine.

This clonotype occurred many times. V and J are TRBV5-1 and TRBJ2-5; 9 bases are a match to TRBD2. After removal of 4 bases from V and 4 bases from J, the junction contained 20 bases not matched to a gene. The CDR3 spans 19 residues. CDR1 is SGHRS and CDR2 is YFSETQ in the germline V gene. CDR3: CASSRGLAGGPLSPETQYF. CDR3 DNA sequence: TGCGCCAGCAGCCGGGGCCTGGCGGGGGGGCCACTATCTCCAGAGACCCAGTACTTC.

The chain has TRBV7-8 and TRBJ2-3; the D is unclear. The CDR3 spans 13 residues. Germline V gives CDR1 SGHVS, CDR2 FQNEAQ. Trimming shortened V by 3 bases and J by 4 bases, and 8 bases separated the two germline ends. The chain's CDR3 is CASSFARADTQYF. The CDR3 nucleotides are TGTGCCAGCAGCTTTGCGCGTGCAGATACGCAGTATTTT.

This clonotype has at least ten counts. The genes are TRBV6-2 or TRBV6-3 and TRBJ1-1; tentative D call: TRBD1 (5 bases). The germline V gene has CDR1 MNHEY and CDR2 SVGEGT. Trimming shortened V by 2 bases and J by 7 bases, and 8 bases separated the two germline ends. The CDR3 is 12 residues long. The CDR3 spells CASSYRGHEAFF. The CDR3 DNA reads TGTGCCAGCAGTTACAGGGGTCATGAAGCTTTCTTT.

On this clonotype: Germline is not matched at one junction end, which may reflect a read error. The gene calls are TRBV7-2 and TRBJ2-7; 10 positions agree with TRBD2. The CDR3 runs 14 residues. CDR1 and CDR2 from the germline V gene are SGHTA and FQGNSA. The CDR3 region has the DNA TGTGCCAGCAGCCTAGCGGGGGCGACCTACGAGCAGTACTTC. Protein sequence: CASSLAGATYEQYF.

This clonotype was seen at least ten times. This chain links TRBV5-1 with TRBJ2-5, with TRBD1 matching 9 bases. V was pared by 1 base and J by 5 bases, with 3 bases of the junction left unmatched. Germline V gene data show CDR1 as SGHRS and CDR2 as YFSETQ. The CDR3 is 14 amino acids. For the CDR3, the DNA is TGCGCCAGCAGCTTGTGGGGGACAGGGGAGACCCAGTACTTC. Its translation is CASSLWGTGETQYF.

V and J are TRBV29-1 and TRBJ1-2; D remains ambiguous. V lost 4 bases and J 6 bases, leaving 12 bases between the germline ends. Germline CDR1 reads SQVTM; CDR2 reads ANQGSEA. This CDR3 region has 12 residues. Here the CDR3 reads CSVVGRLDGYTF. CDR3 DNA: TGCAGCGTTGTCGGCAGGTTGGATGGCTACACCTTC.

This chain links TRBV29-1 with TRBJ2-1, with D hard to call. This CDR3 spans 15 amino acids. Trimming left V 2 bases short and J 2 bases short, with 13 bases between. The germline gives CDR1 SQVTM, CDR2 ANQGSEA. CDR3 nucleotide sequence: TGCAGCGTTGAACTCCAGACCGCTCCCTACAATGAGCAGTTCTTC. Amino acids: CSVELQTAPYNEQFF.

In its sample, this clonotype was seen many times. This sequence joins TRBV5-1 and TRBJ2-1, with a weak D call TRBD1 (5 bases). Germline CDR1 is SGHRS and CDR2 is YFSETQ. V was shortened by 0 bases and J by 4 bases, with 5 bases between the two germline ends. The CDR3 covers 13 residues. CDR3 in DNA: TGCGCCAGCAGCTTGGGACAGTACAATGAGCAGTTCTTC. Its protein is CASSLGQYNEQFF.

The chain has TRBV7-3 and TRBJ1-1, with D tentatively TRBD1 (6 bases). This CDR3 region has 14 residues. Trimming cost V 2 bases and J 3 bases, with 10 bases left between them. Looked up from germline, CDR1 is SGHTA and CDR2 is FQGTGA. CDR3 in amino acids: CASSLRGLDTEAFF. The CDR3, as DNA: TGTGCCAGCAGCTTACGGGGGCTTGACACTGAAGCTTTCTTT. Full variable domain (missing parts from reference TRBV7-3 and TRBJ1-1): GAGVSQTPSNKVTEKGKYVELRCDPISGHTALYWYRQSLGQGPEFLIYFQGTGAADDSGLPNDRFFAVRPEGSVSTLKIQRTERGDSAVYLCASSLRGLDTEAFFGQGTRLTVV.

The chain uses TRBV3-1 and TRBJ2-4; maybe TRBD2 (5 bases). The CDR3 totals 15 residues. V gave up 5 bases and J gave up 2 bases, with 13 bases separating them. CDR1 and CDR2 from the germline V gene are LGHDT and YNNKEL (reference sequence). CDR3 sequence: CASSIAFVTKNIQYF. The CDR3, as DNA: TGTGCCAGCAGCATAGCGTTTGTAACCAAAAACATTCAGTACTTC.

This chain links TRBV27 with TRBJ2-7; 7 positions match TRBD2. The CDR3 runs 14 residues. Germline-derived CDR1 and CDR2 are MNHEY and SMNVEV (reference sequence). The junction had 7 bases not matched to a gene; V was cut back by 2 bases and J by 6 bases. The CDR3 region is CASSLRAGVFEQYF. CDR3 DNA sequence: TGTGCCAGCAGTTTAAGGGCGGGAGTCTTCGAGCAGTACTTC.

CDR3 loop: CSARDSGTEGFAGGNQPQHF. The CDR3, as DNA: TGCAGTGCTAGGGACTCCGGGACGGAGGGATTCGCGGGGGGCAATCAGCCCCAGCATTTT. The chain combines TRBV20-1 with TRBJ1-5, with D perhaps TRBD1 (5 bases). V lost 3 bases to trimming and J lost 2 bases, with 29 bases between them. This CDR3 is built from 20 residues. Germline assignment: CDR1 DFQATT and CDR2 SNEGSKA (reference sequence).

This chain links TRBV5-1 with TRBJ1-2, with D uncertain. Trimming removed 5 bases from V and 4 bases from J, with 15 bases in between. The CDR3 covers 14 residues. Germline values: CDR1 SGHRS, CDR2 YFSETQ. CDR3 sequence reads: CASSVSAVRYGYTF. In nucleotides, the CDR3 is TGCGCCAGCAGTGTATCAGCGGTTCGCTATGGCTACACCTTC.